This TCR beta chain was sequenced for a study of T-cell memory formation after mild COVID-19 (dated by TCRdb to about 2021). Regarding the complete study: TCR sequence clusters from the two donors were largely donor specific. In a couple of donors, T-cell clones that expanded and contracted after mild COVID-19 were tracked by sequencing TCRalpha and TCRbeta repertoires over time. The cohort comprised two young, previously healthy adult volunteers, one female and one male. The study at large found these results: Balanced CD4/CD8 phenotypes were observed for clones contracting from day 15 to 85, whereas a bias towards CD4+ was observed for a second wave of clones expanding from day 15 to 37. SARS-CoV-2 specificity of the second-wave clones peaking on day 37 was not confirmed. Only a couple of mild cases were covered in the study, and larger cohorts including severe cases with pre-infection samples were considered necessary. Contracting CD4+ clones were located mainly in the CM and EM memory subsets, whereas CD8+ clones were found to be enriched in EMRA. Some responding clones were detected in pre-infection memory, suggesting pre-existing cross-reactive memory T cells joined the SARS-CoV-2 response.

TCRdb lists the instrument as Illumina NovaSeq 6000. TCRalpha and TCRbeta cDNA libraries were constructed by 5'RACE with constant-segment primers, with sample barcodes and unique molecular identifiers being introduced. Trizol reagent was used to extract RNA from every sample. Amplification of the libraries took two PCR steps, and the second step added a second sample barcode plus Illumina TruSeq adapters. Sequencing of the libraries was done on an Illumina NovaSeq, producing 2 x 150 bp paired-end reads. In the paper's pipeline: With migec v1.2.7, reads were demultiplexed and then collapsed into UMI-guided consensus sequences. With mixcr v2.1.11, UMI consensuses were aligned to TRA and TRB V and J templates and assembled into clonotypes. Expanded or contracted clonotypes were those called significant by both edgeR and NoisET, with noise models trained on biological replicates. For edgeR calls, a false discovery rate-adjusted p below 0.01 and a log2 fold-change threshold of 1 were applied. As an exploratory analysis of dynamics, max-normalized trajectories of the 1000 most abundant clonotypes were examined with PCA combined with hierarchical clustering. The CD4 or CD8 phenotype of responding clones was assigned using the separately sequenced CD4+ and CD8+ repertoires. Using fastp at Q25 and MiXCR, TCRdb reprocessed the public reads and kept productive beta chains. One record per CDR3 amino acid sequence lists the most common genes and DNA. The V and J calls here are based on TCRdb, not the publication. Recorded for this sample are 250,000 to 350,000 distinct CDR3 sequences; roughly an eighth of them occurred a single time. Of the sample, 21% falls within the top ten clones.

PBMCs were isolated by Ficoll-Paque density gradient centrifugation. Deletion took 4 bases off V and 10 bases off J, with a span of 17 bases between the germline ends. The CDR3 runs 13 residues from the cysteine to the phenylalanine. The only DNA kept is the CDR3, 39 bases in frame from the first base. Based on the germline V gene, the CDR1 and CDR2 sequences are SGHRS and YFSETQ. This clonotype was seen a few times. There is no known antigen for this receptor. Qualities for individual bases were not recorded, and no much larger clone is one base off. The source material was PBMCs or a T cell subset sorted from them (not recorded which). The clonotype was recovered from a man aged 18 to 35 who had mild COVID-19 (a few samples of this study predate the infection). The sample titles of this study are shuffled in the database, so cell type and time point are left out; the donor was told from shared clones. The rearranged segments are TRBV5-1 and TRBJ2-5, and TRBD1 may be the D gene, going by 6 matching bases. The CDR3 region: CASSRDTSSGQYF. DNA sequence: TGCGCCAGCAGCCGGGACACCTCGAGCGGCCAGTACTTC.